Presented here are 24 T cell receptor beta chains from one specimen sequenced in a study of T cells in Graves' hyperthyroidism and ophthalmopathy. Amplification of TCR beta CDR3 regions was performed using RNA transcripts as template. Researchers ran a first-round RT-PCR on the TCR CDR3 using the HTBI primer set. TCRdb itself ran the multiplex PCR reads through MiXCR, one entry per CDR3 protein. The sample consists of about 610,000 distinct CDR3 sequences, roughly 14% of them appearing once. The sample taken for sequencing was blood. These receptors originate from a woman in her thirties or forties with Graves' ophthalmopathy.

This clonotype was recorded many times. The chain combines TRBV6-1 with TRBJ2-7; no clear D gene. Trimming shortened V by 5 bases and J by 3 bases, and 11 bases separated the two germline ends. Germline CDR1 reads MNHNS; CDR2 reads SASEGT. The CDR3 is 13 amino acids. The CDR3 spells CASSPQLNYEQYF. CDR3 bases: TGTGCCAGCAGTCCGCAACTGAACTACGAGCAGTACTTC.

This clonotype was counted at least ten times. Here the CDR3 reads CSARDLRTGANQPQHF. CDR3 nucleotides: TGCAGTGCTAGAGATCTCAGGACAGGGGCCAATCAGCCCCAGCATTTT. The chain links TRBV20-1 to TRBJ1-5, with TRBD1 identical over 9 bases. V shed 0 bases and J 3 bases; nucleotides not matched to a gene: 6. Germline V gene data show CDR1 as DFQATT and CDR2 as SNEGSKA (reference sequence). This CDR3 has 16 residues.

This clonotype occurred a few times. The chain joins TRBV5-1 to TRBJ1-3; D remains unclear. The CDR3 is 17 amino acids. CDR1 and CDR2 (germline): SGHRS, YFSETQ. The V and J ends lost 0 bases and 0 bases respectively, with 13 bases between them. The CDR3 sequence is CASSLAGMQYSGNTIYF. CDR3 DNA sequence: TGCGCCAGCAGCTTGGCTGGTATGCAATACTCTGGAAACACCATATATTTT.

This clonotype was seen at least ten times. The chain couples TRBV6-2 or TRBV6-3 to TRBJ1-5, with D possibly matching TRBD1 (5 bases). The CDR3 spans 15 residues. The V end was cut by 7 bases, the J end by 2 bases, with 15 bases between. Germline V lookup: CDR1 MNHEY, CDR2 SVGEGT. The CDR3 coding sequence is TGTGCCAGCACTCCCGAATGGGGGGGCAATCAGCCCCAGCATTTT. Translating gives CASTPEWGGNQPQHF.

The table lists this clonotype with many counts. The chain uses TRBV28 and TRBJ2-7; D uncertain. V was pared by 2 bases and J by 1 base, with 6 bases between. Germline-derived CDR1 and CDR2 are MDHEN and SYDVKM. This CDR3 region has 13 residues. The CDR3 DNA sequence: TGTGCCAGCAGTTTACACAGTTCCTACGAGCAGTACTTC. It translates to CASSLHSSYEQYF.

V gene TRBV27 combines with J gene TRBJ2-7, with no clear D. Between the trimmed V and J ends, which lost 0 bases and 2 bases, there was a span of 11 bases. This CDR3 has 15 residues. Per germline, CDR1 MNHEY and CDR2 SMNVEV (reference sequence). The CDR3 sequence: CASSLSMGSTYEQYF. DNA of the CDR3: TGTGCCAGCAGTTTATCGATGGGATCCACCTACGAGCAGTACTTC.

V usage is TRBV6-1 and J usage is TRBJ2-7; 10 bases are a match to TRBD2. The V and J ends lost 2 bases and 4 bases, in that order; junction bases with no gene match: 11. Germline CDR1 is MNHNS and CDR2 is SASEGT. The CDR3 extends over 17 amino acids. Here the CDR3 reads CASSELAGVQIGYEQYF. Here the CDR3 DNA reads TGTGCCAGCAGTGAACTAGCGGGAGTACAAATCGGTTACGAGCAGTACTTC.

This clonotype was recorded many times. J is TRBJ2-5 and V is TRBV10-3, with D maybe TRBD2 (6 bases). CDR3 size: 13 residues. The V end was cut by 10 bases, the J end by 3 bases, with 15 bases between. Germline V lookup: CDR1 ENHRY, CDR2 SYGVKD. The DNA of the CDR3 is TGTGCCACCGAGGACTATAACAAAGAGACCCAGTACTTC. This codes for CATEDYNKETQYF.

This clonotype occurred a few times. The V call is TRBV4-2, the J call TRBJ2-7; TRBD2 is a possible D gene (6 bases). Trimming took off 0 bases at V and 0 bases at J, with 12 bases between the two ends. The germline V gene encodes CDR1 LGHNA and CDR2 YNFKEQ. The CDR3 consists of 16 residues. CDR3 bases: TGTGCCAGCAGCCAAGATGGGGGTAGCGGCTCCTACGAGCAGTACTTC. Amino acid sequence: CASSQDGGSGSYEQYF.

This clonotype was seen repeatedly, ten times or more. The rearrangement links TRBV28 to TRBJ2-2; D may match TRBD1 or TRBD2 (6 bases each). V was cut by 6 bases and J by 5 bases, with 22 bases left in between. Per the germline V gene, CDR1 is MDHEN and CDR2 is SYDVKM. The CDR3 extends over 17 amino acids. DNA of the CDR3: TGTGCCAGCAGGAGGAGGGGGGAGCCCGCGGGGACCGGGGAGCTGTTTTTT. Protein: CASRRRGEPAGTGELFF.

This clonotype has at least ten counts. In DNA form, the CDR3 reads TGTGCCAGCAGCTTAGATCAGGGCTACACTGAAGCTTTCTTT. It specifies CASSLDQGYTEAFF. V and J are TRBV7-9 and TRBJ1-1; weak D call: TRBD1 (5 bases). The CDR3 spans 14 residues. CDR1 is SEHNR, CDR2 FQNEAQ, per germline (reference sequence). Trimming stripped 1 base from V and 3 bases from J, with 9 bases between. The full variable domain, completed using reference TRBV7-9 and TRBJ1-1, is DTGVSQNPRHKITKRGQNVTFRCDPISEHNRLYWYRQTLGQGPEFLTYFQNEAQLEKSRLLSDRFSAERPKGSFSTLEIQRTEQGDSAMYLCASSLDQGYTEAFFGQGTRLTVV.

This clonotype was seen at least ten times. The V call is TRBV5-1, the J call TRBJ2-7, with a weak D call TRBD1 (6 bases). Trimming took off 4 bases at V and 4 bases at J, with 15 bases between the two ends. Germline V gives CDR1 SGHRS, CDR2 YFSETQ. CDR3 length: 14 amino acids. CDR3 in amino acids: CASSAEGQLYEQYF. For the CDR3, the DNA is TGCGCCAGCAGCGCGGAAGGACAGCTTTACGAGCAGTACTTC.

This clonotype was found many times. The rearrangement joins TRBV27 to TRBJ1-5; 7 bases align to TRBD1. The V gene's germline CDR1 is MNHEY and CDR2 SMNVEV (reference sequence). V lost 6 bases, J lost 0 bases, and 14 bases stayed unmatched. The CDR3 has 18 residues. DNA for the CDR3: TGTGCCAGCAGAGCATTAGGGGGCTTCAAGAATAGCAATCAGCCCCAGCATTTT. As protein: CASRALGGFKNSNQPQHF.

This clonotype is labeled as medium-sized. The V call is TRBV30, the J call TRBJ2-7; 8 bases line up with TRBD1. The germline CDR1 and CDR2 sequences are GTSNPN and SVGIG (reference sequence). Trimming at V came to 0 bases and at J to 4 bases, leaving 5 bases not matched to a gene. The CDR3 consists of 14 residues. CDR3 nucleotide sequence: TGTGCCTGGAGTGTACCCAGGGGGCGGTACGAGCAGTACTTC. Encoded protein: CAWSVPRGRYEQYF.

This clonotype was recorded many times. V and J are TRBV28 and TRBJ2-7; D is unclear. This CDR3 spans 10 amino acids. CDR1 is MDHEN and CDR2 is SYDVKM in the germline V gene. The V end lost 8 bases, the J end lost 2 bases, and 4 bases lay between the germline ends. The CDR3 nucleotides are TGTGCCAGCGGGACCTACGAGCAGTACTTC. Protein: CASGTYEQYF. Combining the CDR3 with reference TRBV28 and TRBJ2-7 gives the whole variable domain DVKVTQSSRYLVKRTGEKVFLECVQDMDHENMFWYRQDPGLGLRLIYFSYDVKMKEKGDIPEGYSVSREKKERFSLILESASTNQTSMYLCASGTYEQYFGPGTRLTVT.

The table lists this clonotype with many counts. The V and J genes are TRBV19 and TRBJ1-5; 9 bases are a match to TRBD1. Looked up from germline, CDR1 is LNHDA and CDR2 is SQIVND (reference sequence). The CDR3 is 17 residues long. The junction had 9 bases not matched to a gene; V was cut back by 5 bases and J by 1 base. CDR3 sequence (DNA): TGTGCCAGTAGTGCCCGGGACAGGGCAACGAGCAATCAGCCCCAGCATTTT. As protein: CASSARDRATSNQPQHF.

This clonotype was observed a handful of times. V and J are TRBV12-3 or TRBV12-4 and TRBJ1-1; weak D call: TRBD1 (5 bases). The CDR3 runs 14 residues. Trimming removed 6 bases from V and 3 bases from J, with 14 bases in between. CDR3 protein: CASSPEGSHTEAFF. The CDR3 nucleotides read TGTGCCAGCAGCCCTGAGGGGTCTCACACTGAAGCTTTCTTT.

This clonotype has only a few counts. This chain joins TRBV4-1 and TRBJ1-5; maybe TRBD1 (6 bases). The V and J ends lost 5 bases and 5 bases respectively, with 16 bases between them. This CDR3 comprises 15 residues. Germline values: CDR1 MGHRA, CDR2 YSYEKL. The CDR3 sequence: CASSARTDWDQPQHF. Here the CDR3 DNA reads TGCGCCAGCAGCGCCAGGACAGATTGGGATCAGCCCCAGCATTTT.

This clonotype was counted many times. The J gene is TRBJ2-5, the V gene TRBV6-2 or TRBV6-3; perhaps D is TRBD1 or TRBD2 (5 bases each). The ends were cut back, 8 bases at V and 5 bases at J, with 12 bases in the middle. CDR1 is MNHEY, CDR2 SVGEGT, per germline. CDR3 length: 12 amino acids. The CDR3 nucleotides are TGTGCCAGCCAAGGGGCTAGCGAGACCCAGTACTTC. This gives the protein CASQGASETQYF.

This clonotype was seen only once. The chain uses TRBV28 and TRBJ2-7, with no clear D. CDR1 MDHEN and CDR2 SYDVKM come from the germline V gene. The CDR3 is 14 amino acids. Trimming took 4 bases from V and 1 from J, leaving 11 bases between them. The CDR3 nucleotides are TGTGCCAGCAGTTCGGATGATATATCCTACGAGCAGTACTTC. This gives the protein CASSSDDISYEQYF.

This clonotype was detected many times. The CDR3 DNA follows: TGTGCCAGCAGTTTAAGGGGGAGGGGGTCCGAGCAGTACTTC. It is translated as CASSLRGRGSEQYF. V is TRBV27 and J is TRBJ2-7; tentatively, D is TRBD2 (7 bases). Between the trimmed V and J ends, which lost 2 bases and 6 bases, there was a span of 14 bases. CDR1 and CDR2 from the germline V gene are MNHEY and SMNVEV (reference sequence). The CDR3 runs 14 residues.

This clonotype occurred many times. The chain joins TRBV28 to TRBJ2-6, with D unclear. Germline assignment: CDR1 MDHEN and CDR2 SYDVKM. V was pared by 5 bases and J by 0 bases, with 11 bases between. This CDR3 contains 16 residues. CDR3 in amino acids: CASSGYPTSGANVLTF. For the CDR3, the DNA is TGTGCCAGCAGTGGTTACCCTACCTCTGGGGCCAACGTCCTGACTTTC.

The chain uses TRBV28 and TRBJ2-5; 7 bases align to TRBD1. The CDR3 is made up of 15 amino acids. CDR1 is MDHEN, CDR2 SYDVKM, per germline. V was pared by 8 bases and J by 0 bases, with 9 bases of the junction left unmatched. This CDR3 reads CASGIQGQHQETQYF. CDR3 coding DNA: TGTGCCAGCGGAATACAGGGACAGCACCAAGAGACCCAGTACTTC. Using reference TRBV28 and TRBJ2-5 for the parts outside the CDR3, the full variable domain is DVKVTQSSRYLVKRTGEKVFLECVQDMDHENMFWYRQDPGLGLRLIYFSYDVKMKEKGDIPEGYSVSREKKERFSLILESASTNQTSMYLCASGIQGQHQETQYFGPGTRLLVL.

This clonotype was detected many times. CDR3 region: CSATPGQGLAEQYF. CDR3 coding DNA: TGCAGTGCTACCCCGGGACAGGGTTTAGCCGAGCAGTACTTC. V usage is TRBV20-1 and J usage is TRBJ2-7; 9 positions agree with TRBD1. With 4 bases clipped from V and 6 bases from J, the junction kept 10 bases outside the gene matches. CDR3 size: 14 residues. Per the germline V gene, CDR1 is DFQATT and CDR2 is SNEGSKA (reference sequence).